The clone carrying this T cell receptor (beta chain) was observed many times. What it binds is not known. This specimen comes from a study of regulatory T cells in long-lasting Graves disease. Noted time point: persistent/refractory GD, antithyroid drugs over 5 years with positive TRAb. RNA isolated from PBMCs was used to make the TCR library. There are 17 residues in the CDR3. Germline values: CDR1 SNHLY, CDR2 FYNNEI. With 3 bases clipped from V and 9 bases from J, the junction kept 10 bases outside the gene matches. Whole-study results and caveats: Those with persistent Graves' had less TCR diversity than newly diagnosed patients.

Building the TCR beta libraries relied on iRepertoire HTBI primers, and CDR3 regions underwent Arm-PCR. TCRdb reprocessed the multiplex PCR reads via MiXCR and lists one record per CDR3 protein. This table holds about 450,000 distinct CDR3 sequences, 23% found once. This clonotype was obtained from a female donor with Graves disease. The source material was peripheral blood mononuclear cells (PBMCs), sampled when the disease was refractory, from a patient treated with antithyroid drugs. The V call is TRBV2, the J call TRBJ2-1; 14 bases line up with TRBD2. The CDR3 loop reads CASSDLTGLAGVAEQFF. The CDR3 DNA follows: TGTGCCAGCAGTGACCTGACGGGACTAGCGGGAGTGGCTGAGCAGTTCTTC.